The sample holds a few counts of the clone carrying this T cell receptor (beta chain). Assay: immunoSEQ multiplex PCR; the TCRdb copy retains only in-frame clones and omits some. The table has under 150,000 clones, over 70% seen once; the top ten hold around 5.6%. This sample stems from a study of blood T cell repertoires in COVID-19. In the study overall: The origin of the acute and convalescent COVID-19 samples was the United States, Italy and Spain.

The CDR3 totals 16 residues. The V segment lost 5 bases and the J segment 3 bases; nucleotides outside the gene matches: 12. V gene TRBV6-7 combines with J gene TRBJ1-1, with 7 nucleotides matching TRBD1. TRBV6-7 has ORF status, its function being uncertain. The sequenced sample was peripheral blood. The clonotype was recovered from a man older than 75 with active or convalescent COVID-19. CDR3 DNA sequence: TGTGCCAGCAGTCCCCCGGCAGGGGGGCTGGACACTGAAGCTTTCTTT. This sequence encodes CASSPPAGGLDTEAFF.